One sample yielded the 27 T cell receptor beta chains listed below, sequenced in a study of T cells in Graves' hyperthyroidism and ophthalmopathy. What was amplified from RNA transcripts were TCR beta CDR3 regions. TCR CDR3 regions were first amplified by RT-PCR with HTBI primers. TCRdb fed the multiplex PCR reads into MiXCR, producing one record per CDR3 protein. The repertoire has hundreds of thousands of distinct CDR3 sequences, approximately 25% of them found once; the top ten carry around 67%. Sample: blood. These receptor sequences come from a man between 45 and 60 years old with Graves' hyperthyroidism.

The rearrangement joins TRBV11-1 to TRBJ2-7, with TRBD2 matching over 9 bases. The CDR3 consists of 15 residues. Germline CDR1 is SGHAT and CDR2 is FQDESV (reference sequence). Germline trimming cut 4 bases from V and 3 bases from J; bases unmatched to any gene: 7. This CDR3 reads CASSYGTSFNYEQYF. The CDR3 nucleotides read TGTGCCAGCAGCTATGGGACTAGCTTTAACTACGAGCAGTACTTC. The full variable domain, with the rest looked up from reference TRBV11-1 and TRBJ2-7, is EAEVAQSPRYKITEKSQAVAFWCDPISGHATLYWYRQILGQGPELLVQFQDESVVDDSQLPKDRFSAERLKGVDSTLKIQPAELGDSAMYLCASSYGTSFNYEQYFGPGTRLTVT.

This clonotype was seen more than once but under ten times. V is TRBV20-1 and J is TRBJ1-4; 8 positions match TRBD1. The CDR3 sequence is 13 residues long. Unmatched junction bases numbered 7, after V lost 5 bases and J lost 8 bases. Looked up from germline, CDR1 is DFQATT and CDR2 is SNEGSKA (reference sequence). The CDR3 coding sequence is TGCAGTGCTGGGGGCGGGACAGGCGAAAAACTGTTTTTT. Translated: CSAGGGTGEKLFF.

This clonotype was seen a handful of times. V usage is TRBV19 and J usage is TRBJ2-5, with a possible D match to TRBD1 (6 bases). The CDR3 length is 16 residues. The V gene's germline CDR1 is LNHDA and CDR2 SQIVND (reference sequence). V lost 4 bases and J lost 5, with 20 bases in between. The CDR3 reads CASSTYLQGDRETQYF. CDR3 bases: TGTGCCAGTAGTACCTACTTACAGGGAGATCGGGAGACCCAGTACTTC. The full variable domain, rest sourced from reference TRBV19 and TRBJ2-5, is DGGITQSPKYLFRKEGQNVTLSCEQNLNHDAMYWYRQDPGQGLRLIYYSQIVNDFQKGDIAEGYSVSREKKESFPLTVTSAQKNPTAFYLCASSTYLQGDRETQYFGPGTRLLVL.

Worth noting for this clonotype: The junction shows a germline mismatch at one end, possibly a read error. The chain couples TRBV9 to TRBJ2-1; tentatively, D is TRBD2 (6 bases). CDR1 and CDR2 from the germline V gene are SGDLS and YYNGEE. The CDR3 totals 15 residues. The CDR3 reads CASSFSGSSYNEQSF. CDR3 DNA sequence: TGTGCCAGCAGCTTTAGCGGTAGCTCCTACAATGAGCAGTCCTTC.

There are a few counts of this clonotype. The junction differs from germline at one of its ends, possibly a read error. The chain employs TRBV28 and TRBJ2-5; 9 nucleotides line up with TRBD2. Germline lookup yields CDR1 MDHEN and CDR2 SYDVKM. The CDR3 spans 17 residues. CDR3: CASRHEKRLAVQETQDF. The CDR3 DNA reads as TGTGCCAGCAGGCACGAGAAACGACTAGCGGTCCAAGAGACCCAGGACTTC.

In its sample, this clonotype was seen a few times. The chain couples TRBV5-6 to TRBJ1-2, with 8 nucleotides matching TRBD1. Trimming took 4 bases from V and 4 from J; bases not matched to a gene: 9. This CDR3 is built from 15 residues. The germline gives CDR1 SGHDT, CDR2 YYEEEE. In nucleotides, the CDR3 is TGTGCCAGCAGCATACAGGGGGGAGTAGGCTATGGCTACACCTTC. Translated, it gives CASSIQGGVGYGYTF. The full variable domain, with the rest looked up from reference TRBV5-6 and TRBJ1-2, is DAGVTQSPTHLIKTRGQQVTLRCSPKSGHDTVSWYQQALGQGPQFIFQYYEEEERQRGNFPDRFSGHQFPNYSSELNVNALLLGDSALYLCASSIQGGVGYGYTFGSGTRLTVV.

J is TRBJ2-7 and V is TRBV5-5; the match to TRBD2 covers 7 bases. Germline trimming cut 4 bases from V and 6 bases from J; bases unmatched to any gene: 16. CDR1 SGHKS and CDR2 YYEKEE come from the germline V gene (reference sequence). CDR3 length equals 16 residues. CDR3 in DNA: TGTGCCAGCAGCCCCTGGGATGCGGGAGATCCTCCCGAGCAGTACTTC. It codes for CASSPWDAGDPPEQYF.

The chain joins TRBV6-2 or TRBV6-3 to TRBJ2-7; D uncertain. The germline V and J ends were trimmed by 1 base and 4 bases, with 8 bases remaining between them. The CDR3 runs 13 residues. Germline-derived CDR1 and CDR2 are MNHEY and SVGEGT. The CDR3 loop is CASSYYRNYEQYF. The CDR3, as DNA: TGTGCCAGCAGTTACTACCGAAATTACGAGCAGTACTTC.

The DNA of the CDR3 is TGTGCCAGCAGCTTAACCCTCGCAGATACGCAGTATTTT. The encoded protein is CASSLTLADTQYF. The chain uses TRBV11-2 and TRBJ2-3, with D hard to call. The CDR3 loop spans 13 amino acids. Looked up from germline, CDR1 is SGHAT and CDR2 is FQNNGV. Trimming removed 2 bases at V and 4 bases at J, with 7 bases between. Looking up the rest from reference TRBV11-2 and TRBJ2-3 gives the full variable domain: EAGVAQSPRYKIIEKRQSVAFWCNPISGHATLYWYQQILGQGPKLLIQFQNNGVVDDSQLPKDRFSAERLKGVDSTLKIQPAKLEDSAVYLCASSLTLADTQYFGPGTRLTVL.

The count of this clonotype is one. This rearrangement joins TRBV11-3 to TRBJ2-2; no clear D. CDR3 length: 20 residues. Trimming took off 1 base at V and 0 bases at J, with 21 bases between the two ends. Germline loops: CDR1 SGHNT, CDR2 YENEEA. CDR3 amino acids: CASSLGQRFTPSANTGELFF. CDR3 nucleotide sequence: TGTGCCAGCAGCTTAGGGCAGCGATTTACCCCCTCAGCGAACACCGGGGAGCTGTTTTTT.

This clonotype was recorded a few times. The rearrangement joins TRBV20-1 to TRBJ1-1; possible D gene TRBD1, 5 bases. The V end was cut by 4 bases, the J end by 7 bases, with 10 bases between. Per the germline V gene, CDR1 is DFQATT and CDR2 is SNEGSKA (reference sequence). CDR3 length: 11 residues. The CDR3 DNA sequence: TGCAGTGCTACCAACGGGGGTGAAGCTTTCTTT. The encoded protein is CSATNGGEAFF.

This clonotype was detected a few times. The chain joins TRBV2 to TRBJ2-2; 9 bases map to TRBD2. Germline-derived CDR1 and CDR2 are SNHLY and FYNNEI. V was clipped by 1 base and J by 5 bases; unmatched bases: 5. The length of the CDR3 is 16 residues. In DNA form, the CDR3 reads TGTGCCAGCAGTGAAGGGGTAGCGGGAGTTACCGGGGAGCTGTTTTTT. As protein: CASSEGVAGVTGELFF.

The chain couples TRBV20-1 to TRBJ2-1, with D possibly matching TRBD2 (6 bases). This CDR3 has 13 amino acids. Looked up from germline, CDR1 is DFQATT and CDR2 is SNEGSKA (reference sequence). Trimming left V 4 bases short and J 4 bases short, with 11 bases between. Here the CDR3 DNA reads TGCAGTGCTACCGGGAGTAGGTACAATGAGCAGTTCTTC. Protein sequence: CSATGSRYNEQFF.

The table lists this clonotype with a few counts. V and J are TRBV6-1 and TRBJ2-5; 9 bases match TRBD1. This CDR3 is built from 15 residues. CDR1 is MNHNS, CDR2 SASEGT, per germline. After removal of 6 bases from V and 0 bases from J, the junction contained 5 bases not matched to a gene. The CDR3 DNA reads TGTGCCAGCAGACTTGGACAGGGGAACCAAGAGACCCAGTACTTC. This translates into CASRLGQGNQETQYF.

V is TRBV7-2 and J is TRBJ2-1, with D possibly TRBD1 on 5 matching bases. Trimming stripped 1 base from V and 5 bases from J, with 24 bases between. There are 19 residues in the CDR3. CDR1 is SGHTA, CDR2 FQGNSA, per germline. As DNA, the CDR3 is TGTGCCAGCAGCTTAGAGGGTGGGGTGGACAAAAGCAAGGACAATGAGCAGTTCTTC. Its protein is CASSLEGGVDKSKDNEQFF. Drawing the rest from reference TRBV7-2 and TRBJ2-1, the complete variable domain is GAGVSQSPSNKVTEKGKDVELRCDPISGHTALYWYRQSLGQGLEFLIYFQGNSAPDKSGLPSDRFSAERTGGSVSTLTIQRTQQEDSAVYLCASSLEGGVDKSKDNEQFFGPGTRLTVL.

In its sample, this clonotype was seen a few times. The rearrangement links TRBV10-3 to TRBJ1-2; maybe TRBD1 (6 bases). This CDR3 comprises 15 residues. V was cut by 2 bases and J by 5 bases, with 15 bases left in between. CDR1 ENHRY and CDR2 SYGVKD come from the germline V gene. CDR3 in DNA: TGTGCCATCAGTGAGGACCAGGACAGCAATTATGGCTACACCTTC. Its translation is CAISEDQDSNYGYTF.

The chain carries TRBV7-6 and TRBJ2-2, with D tentatively TRBD2 (5 bases). The CDR3 is made up of 16 amino acids. Germline V gene sequence: CDR1 SGHVS, CDR2 FNYEAQ. V lost 2 bases and J lost 2, with 12 bases in between. Here the CDR3 DNA reads TGTGCCAGCAGCTTATTTGAGACTATTAACACCGGGGAGCTGTTTTTT. Its protein product is CASSLFETINTGELFF.

V and J are TRBV20-1 and TRBJ1-1; D is unclear. V was cut by 6 bases and J by 1 base, with 6 bases left in between. The V gene's germline CDR1 is DFQATT and CDR2 SNEGSKA (reference sequence). This CDR3 comprises 11 residues. CDR3 DNA: TGCAGTGCCCCACAGAACACTGAAGCTTTCTTT. It codes for CSAPQNTEAFF.

The chain employs TRBV7-6 and TRBJ2-1, with TRBD2 as a possible D gene (6 bases). Trimming removed 1 base at V and 6 bases at J, with 13 bases between. Germline loops: CDR1 SGHVS, CDR2 FNYEAQ. CDR3 size: 15 residues. Here the CDR3 DNA reads TGTGCCAGCAGCTTAGACCCGATCGGGAGCAATGAGCAGTTCTTC. This codes for CASSLDPIGSNEQFF.

This clonotype was counted between two and nine times. The V gene is TRBV5-1, the J gene TRBJ2-2, with 9 positions matching TRBD1. The V and J ends lost 0 bases and 5 bases, in that order; junction bases with no gene match: 8. Looked up from germline, CDR1 is SGHRS and CDR2 is YFSETQ. This CDR3 has 17 amino acids. This chain's CDR3 is CASSLGSGTGWTGELFF. In DNA form, the CDR3 reads TGCGCCAGCAGCTTGGGGTCCGGGACAGGGTGGACCGGGGAGCTGTTTTTT.

The gene calls are TRBV5-1 and TRBJ2-2; 10 nucleotides match TRBD2. Germline V gives CDR1 SGHRS, CDR2 YFSETQ. The CDR3 length is 16 residues. V lost 4 bases, J lost 0 bases, and 3 bases stayed unmatched. CDR3 residues: CASSATSGPNTGELFF. The DNA for the CDR3 is TGCGCCAGCAGCGCGACTAGCGGGCCGAACACCGGGGAGCTGTTTTTT.

The chain combines TRBV5-1 with TRBJ2-1; 13 bases line up with TRBD2. Trimming took 0 bases from V and 7 from J; bases not matched to a gene: 10. This CDR3 is built from 18 residues. Germline V gene data show CDR1 as SGHRS and CDR2 as YFSETQ. CDR3 bases: TGCGCCAGCAGCTTGGAGACCTCGACTAGCGGGAGGACAAATGAGCAGTTCTTC. This translates into CASSLETSTSGRTNEQFF. Full variable domain (outside the CDR3, taken from reference TRBV5-1 and TRBJ2-1): KAGVTQTPRYLIKTRGQQVTLSCSPISGHRSVSWYQQTPGQGLQFLFEYFSETQRNKGNFPGRFSGRQFSNSRSEMNVSTLELGDSALYLCASSLETSTSGRTNEQFFGPGTRLTVL.

This clonotype was seen a few times. The genes are TRBV27 and TRBJ1-5; D uncertain. Trimming stripped 5 bases from V and 5 bases from J, with 7 bases between. CDR1 is MNHEY, CDR2 SMNVEV, per germline (reference sequence). The CDR3 extends over 12 amino acids. This chain's CDR3 is CASSRGHQPQHF. Here the CDR3 DNA reads TGTGCCAGCAGTCGCGGCCATCAGCCCCAGCATTTT.

This clonotype was recorded many times. CDR3 protein: CASSTTSGRAREQYF. The CDR3 DNA reads TGTGCCAGCAGCACCACTAGCGGGAGGGCCCGGGAGCAGTACTTC. V gene TRBV11-3 combines with J gene TRBJ2-7; 13 bases agree with TRBD2. CDR1 and CDR2 from the germline V gene are SGHNT and YENEEA. This CDR3 region has 15 residues. With V trimmed by 5 bases and J by 7 bases, 8 bases remained unmatched.

The chain uses TRBV10-1 and TRBJ2-1, with D possibly matching TRBD2 (6 bases). CDR1 is WNHNN and CDR2 is SYGVQD in the germline V gene (reference sequence). This CDR3 comprises 16 residues. V lost 6 bases and J 0 bases, leaving 15 bases between the germline ends. CDR3 in DNA: TGCGCCAGCAGGGCCGGGACTCCAAGCTCCTACAATGAGCAGTTCTTC. It yields the protein CASRAGTPSSYNEQFF.

The DNA of the CDR3 is TGTGCCATCAGTGGCGGACAGGGGGCTCAAGAGACCCAGTACTTC. This encodes CAISGGQGAQETQYF. The rearrangement uses TRBV10-3 and TRBJ2-5; 11 nucleotides align to TRBD1. Germline values: CDR1 ENHRY, CDR2 SYGVKD. J gave up 2 bases and V 4 bases, and 3 bases lay outside the gene matches. The CDR3 runs to 15 residues.

This chain joins TRBV2 and TRBJ2-5, with D tentatively TRBD1 or TRBD2 (5 bases each). V lost 8 bases and J 4 bases, leaving 14 bases between the germline ends. The CDR3 is 13 amino acids. CDR1 is SNHLY and CDR2 is FYNNEI in the germline V gene. CDR3 nucleotide sequence: TGTGCCAGCGCAGGGAGTTCCGGAGAGACCCAGTACTTC. Its protein product is CASAGSSGETQYF.